These 26 T cell receptor beta chains share one sample of origin, sequenced in a study of blood T cell repertoires in COVID-19. Data came from immunoSEQ multiplex PCR; TCRdb stores just in-frame clones and leaves some out. The sample has about 270,000 clones; around nine tenths are singletons. The sample was peripheral blood. The receptors shown here come from a man in his forties who had recovered from COVID-19.

This clone appeared once. Other DNA sequences in the sample encode the same CDR3. V and J are TRBV5-1 and TRBJ2-7; 7 bases match TRBD2. There are 15 residues in the CDR3. Trimming removed 0 bases from V and 2 bases from J; junction bases left unmatched: 5. Germline lookup yields CDR1 SGHRS and CDR2 YFSETQ. CDR3 residues: CASSLESGGPYEQYF. For the CDR3, the DNA is TGCGCCAGCAGCTTGGAATCGGGAGGACCCTACGAGCAGTACTTC.

The chain carries TRBV27 and TRBJ1-6; 9 bases match TRBD1. There are 14 residues in the CDR3. CDR1 and CDR2 from the germline V gene are MNHEY and SMNVEV (reference sequence). Trimming removed 8 bases from V and 5 bases from J; junction bases left unmatched: 4. CDR3 region: CASGRTGDNSPLHF. The DNA for the CDR3 is TGTGCCAGCGGAAGGACAGGGGATAATTCACCCCTCCACTTT.

The rearrangement uses TRBV5-4 and TRBJ2-7, with TRBD2 identical over 10 bases. The CDR3 is 16 residues long. Germline values: CDR1 SGHNT, CDR2 YYREEE (reference sequence). The V gene end was trimmed by 6 bases and the J gene end by 7 bases; junction bases not matched to a gene: 16. Written as DNA, the CDR3 is TGTGCCAGCACCCTGGTCAGAGCGGGAGGGCCGGGGGAGCAGTACTTC. Amino acid sequence: CASTLVRAGGPGEQYF.

V gene TRBV6-5 combines with J gene TRBJ2-3; TRBD2 aligns across 9 bases. Germline CDR1 and CDR2: MNHEY and SVGAGI. J gave up 2 bases and V 11 bases, and 2 bases lay outside the gene matches. CDR3 length equals 12 residues. CDR3 in DNA: TGTGCCTGCGGGGGGGCCACAGATACGCAGTATTTT. This sequence encodes CACGGATDTQYF.

The chain recombines TRBV19 with TRBJ2-3, with TRBD1 identical over 12 bases. CDR1 and CDR2 from the germline V gene are LNHDA and SQIVND (reference sequence). Losses at the gene ends were 3 bases for V and 5 bases for J; bases not matched to a gene: 3. The CDR3 runs to 15 residues. The CDR3 loop reads CASSMGQGAVDTQYF. Written as DNA, the CDR3 is TGTGCCAGTAGTATGGGACAGGGGGCAGTAGATACGCAGTATTTT.

The J gene is TRBJ2-1, the V gene TRBV6-5; 9 nucleotides agree with TRBD2. With 8 bases clipped from V and 4 bases from J, the junction kept 3 bases outside the gene matches. This CDR3 spans 13 amino acids. Germline CDR1 is MNHEY and CDR2 is SVGAGI. The CDR3 DNA reads as TGTGCCAGCGCTAGCGGGAAATACAATGAGCAGTTCTTC. Translation: CASASGKYNEQFF.

This clone was seen a single time. V usage is TRBV1 and J usage is TRBJ2-7; the table's TRBD2 call for D was not verified on the DNA. TRBV1 is termed a pseudogene. This CDR3 is built from 17 residues. CDR3 amino acids: CTSSQRDRAEGTYEQYF. CDR3 nucleotide sequence: TGCACCAGCAGCCAAAGGGATAGGGCGGAGGGGACCTACGAGCAGTACTTC.

The table lists this clone with a count of one. This chain uses TRBV30 with TRBJ2-2, with 7 bases lining up with TRBD1. Germline assignment: CDR1 GTSNPN and CDR2 SVGIG (reference sequence). The J segment lost 4 bases and the V segment lost 1 base, leaving 3 bases of the junction unmatched. The length of the CDR3 is 14 residues. The CDR3: CAWSGQGVTGELFF. In DNA, the CDR3 is TGTGCCTGGAGTGGGCAGGGGGTCACCGGGGAGCTGTTTTTT.

The chain is built from TRBV5-1 and TRBJ2-5, with a tentative D call TRBD1 (6 bases). This CDR3 has 15 residues. The V end lost 4 bases, the J end lost 2 bases, and 15 bases lay between the germline ends. Per the germline V gene, CDR1 is SGHRS and CDR2 is YFSETQ. CDR3 region: CASSPTDREQETQYF. CDR3 nucleotides: TGCGCCAGCAGCCCGACGGACAGAGAACAAGAGACCCAGTACTTC.

DNA of the CDR3: TGCGCCAGCAGTGAGAGGGCGGGATCCTACAATGAGCAGTTCTTC. It yields the protein CASSERAGSYNEQFF. The rearrangement uses TRBV10-1 and TRBJ2-1, with D maybe TRBD2 (6 bases). The CDR3 is 15 residues long. Germline CDR1 WNHNN, CDR2 SYGVQD (reference sequence). Trimming shortened V by 2 bases and J by 1 base, and 9 bases separated the two germline ends.

The V call is TRBV5-8, the J call TRBJ2-2; TRBD2 agrees at 8 bases. V dropped 0 bases and J dropped 6; count of bases not matched to a gene: 10. The germline V gene encodes CDR1 SGHTS and CDR2 YDEGEE. This CDR3 spans 17 amino acids. This CDR3 is CASSLGGAGVWPGELFF. DNA of the CDR3: TGTGCCAGCAGCTTGGGTGGAGCGGGAGTGTGGCCCGGGGAGCTGTTTTTT.

The V call is TRBV7-2, the J call TRBJ2-2, with 8 bases matching TRBD1. CDR1 SGHTA and CDR2 FQGNSA come from the germline V gene. With V trimmed by 5 bases and J by 4 bases, 6 bases remained unmatched. The CDR3 loop spans 15 amino acids. The CDR3 loop reads CASSTRTGRTGELFF. Here the CDR3 DNA reads TGTGCCAGCAGCACCCGGACAGGGCGCACCGGGGAGCTGTTTTTT.

This chain uses TRBV27 with TRBJ1-2; unclear D gene. V was trimmed by 4 bases and J by 7 bases, leaving 13 bases between them. CDR3 length: 13 residues. Germline values: CDR1 MNHEY, CDR2 SMNVEV (reference sequence). The CDR3, as DNA: TGTGCCAGCAGTTCACCACGTGAGTCTGGCTACACCTTC. Its translation is CASSSPRESGYTF.

The rearrangement joins TRBV7-8 to TRBJ2-1; 11 bases agree with TRBD2. Germline lookup yields CDR1 SGHVS and CDR2 FQNEAQ. V lost 4 bases, J lost 0 bases, and 5 bases stayed unmatched. The CDR3 covers 17 residues. The chain's CDR3 is CASSSLAGVSSYNEQFF. CDR3 nucleotides: TGTGCCAGCAGCTCACTAGCGGGAGTTTCCTCCTACAATGAGCAGTTCTTC.

This rearrangement joins TRBV29-1 to TRBJ2-3; 10 nucleotides align to TRBD1. Germline V CDR1 and CDR2: SQVTM, ANQGSEA. The V segment lost 5 bases and the J segment 3 bases; nucleotides outside the gene matches: 5. The CDR3 loop spans 14 amino acids. In DNA, the CDR3 is TGCAGCGTTTCCCCGGGACAGGGGACAGATACGCAGTATTTT. Translated, it gives CSVSPGQGTDTQYF.

This chain links TRBV3-1 (or the pseudogene TRBV3-2) with TRBJ2-4; 12 bases fit TRBD2. The CDR3 length is 21 residues. The V gene end was trimmed by 2 bases and the J gene end by 0 bases; junction bases not matched to a gene: 14. Germline CDR1 is LGHDT and CDR2 is YNNKEL (reference sequence). CDR3 in DNA: TGTGCCAGCAGCCAACTCCCTAGCGGGGGGGCCTCCAAACTAGCCAAAAACATTCAGTACTTC. This translates into CASSQLPSGGASKLAKNIQYF.

The gene calls are TRBV4-1 and TRBJ2-6, with D possibly TRBD2 on 5 matching bases. The CDR3 totals 13 residues. V dropped 4 bases and J dropped 4 bases, with 5 bases sitting between them. Per the germline V gene, CDR1 is MGHRA and CDR2 is YSYEKL. The CDR3 here is CASSPGGANVLTF. The CDR3 DNA sequence: TGCGCCAGCAGCCCGGGGGGGGCCAACGTCCTGACTTTC.

This clone was seen a handful of times. This chain links TRBV19 with TRBJ1-3; a weak D match, TRBD1 (5 bases). CDR1 LNHDA and CDR2 SQIVND come from the germline V gene (reference sequence). This CDR3 spans 14 amino acids. Deletions cut 7 bases from V and 8 bases from J, with 18 bases between. As DNA, the CDR3 is TGTGCCAGTACCCCTTCTGGGGCTCGATACACCATATATTTT. Translation gives CASTPSGARYTIYF.

J is TRBJ2-7 and V is TRBV2, with 7 bases aligning to TRBD1. This CDR3 is 12 amino acids long. J lost 3 bases, V lost 5 bases, and 1 base had no gene match. Germline V gives CDR1 SNHLY, CDR2 FYNNEI. The CDR3, as DNA: TGTGCCAGCAGTAGGACAGGCTACGAGCAGTACTTC. Protein: CASSRTGYEQYF. The entire variable domain, with the rest obtained from reference TRBV2 and TRBJ2-7, is as follows: EPEVTQTPSHQVTQMGQEVILRCVPISNHLYFYWYRQILGQKVEFLVSFYNNEISEKSEIFDDQFSVERPDGSNFTLKIRSTKLEDSAMYFCASSRTGYEQYFGPGTRLTVT.

The chain recombines TRBV6-2 or TRBV6-3 with TRBJ2-7, with TRBD2 as a possible D gene (6 bases). The germline V gene encodes CDR1 MNHEY and CDR2 SVGEGT. V lost 2 bases to trimming and J lost 0 bases, with 17 bases between them. The CDR3 is 17 residues long. The DNA for the CDR3 is TGTGCCAGCAGTTACGGCCCGCGGGGCAGGGTCTCCTACGAGCAGTACTTC. Amino acid sequence: CASSYGPRGRVSYEQYF.

The chain employs TRBV9 and TRBJ2-1, with 8 bases identical to TRBD2. Trimming cost V 3 bases and J 6 bases; bases outside gene matches: 8. Germline loops: CDR1 SGDLS, CDR2 YYNGEE. The CDR3 runs 15 residues. The CDR3 nucleotides read TGTGCCAGCAGCGCCCCGGGGGGGGTCCGCAATGAGCAGTTCTTC. Amino acids: CASSAPGGVRNEQFF.

V and J are TRBV11-2 and TRBJ1-5; maybe TRBD1 (5 bases). CDR3 length equals 15 residues. In germline, CDR1 is SGHAT, CDR2 FQNNGV. Trimming stripped 3 bases from V and 4 bases from J, with 13 bases between. CDR3 sequence (DNA): TGTGCCAGCAGCTTGGGGGGGAGGGAGAATCAGCCCCAGCATTTT. This codes for CASSLGGRENQPQHF.

This rearrangement joins TRBV2 to TRBJ2-2; TRBD1 agrees at 8 bases. Germline V lookup: CDR1 SNHLY, CDR2 FYNNEI. CDR3 size: 13 residues. J lost 4 bases, V lost 8 bases, and 3 bases had no gene match. The DNA for the CDR3 is TGTGCCAGCCCCGGGACAGGCACCGGGGAGCTGTTTTTT. This encodes CASPGTGTGELFF.

The V and J genes are TRBV3-1 (or the pseudogene TRBV3-2) and TRBJ2-7; D gene ambiguous. Germline loops: CDR1 LGHDT, CDR2 YNNKEL (reference sequence). This CDR3 has 15 amino acids. The V end was cut by 0 bases, the J end by 6 bases, with 15 bases between. The CDR3 region is CASSQDLGFGSEQYF. CDR3 in DNA: TGTGCCAGCAGCCAAGACCTAGGTTTCGGTAGCGAGCAGTACTTC.

The J gene is TRBJ1-3, the V gene TRBV12-5; 7 bases match TRBD1. With 0 bases clipped from V and 10 bases from J, the junction kept 15 bases outside the gene matches. The CDR3 runs 17 residues. The germline V gene encodes CDR1 LGHNT and CDR2 FRNRAP. CDR3 in amino acids: CASGLVSRDRPSLTIYF. CDR3 in DNA: TGTGCTAGTGGTTTGGTAAGCAGGGACAGACCATCTTTGACCATATATTTT.

J is TRBJ1-5 and V is TRBV10-3; tentatively, D is TRBD1 (5 bases). Germline V CDR1 and CDR2: ENHRY, SYGVKD. The germline V and J ends were trimmed by 5 bases and 6 bases, with 14 bases remaining between them. This CDR3 has 14 amino acids. For the CDR3, the DNA is TGTGCCATCAGTCAGGGAATAGCTGGTCAGCCCCAGCATTTT. This encodes CAISQGIAGQPQHF.